This TCR beta chain was obtained from a study of T cell clonality in common variable immunodeficiency. Using immunoSEQ multiplex PCR, the repertoire was profiled, and TCRdb retains in-frame clones only, with some absent. This sample has approximately 42,000 clones and no singletons, with about 1.3% in the ten largest. This clone was picked up many times. The read ends 3 residues early relative to the CDR3; the germline J gene fills the gap. CDR1 DFQATT and CDR2 SNEGSKA come from the germline V gene (reference sequence). The V gene lost 3 bases and the J gene lost 6 bases, with 8 bases spanning the gap. CDR3 length equals 11 residues.

Input material: peripheral blood mononuclear cells. This receptor was taken from a person aged 18 to 70 in good health. The chain links TRBV20-1 to TRBJ1-2, with D tentatively TRBD1 (5 bases). Here the CDR3 reads CSARAGHGYTF. The covered CDR3 bases are TGCAGTGCTAGGGCGGGGCATGGC.